The TCR beta chain under discussion was sequenced for a study of cytomegalovirus exposure and HLA in healthy donors. In the case of this clone: The antigen is undetermined.

13 Jbeta primers and 60 Vbeta primers were used for the PCR. TCRdb keeps only in-frame clones here, not all; method: immunoSEQ multiplex PCR. Among roughly 160,000 clones listed, nearly 80% were seen once. Study-wide results and limits: An analysis done earlier found most TCR beta V segments productive about 87% or about 30% of the time.

Healthy bone marrow donors formed the donor group. Germline values: CDR1 SGDLS, CDR2 YYNGEE. This CDR3 spans 15 amino acids. With 2 bases clipped from V and 4 bases from J, the junction kept 7 bases outside the gene matches. This receptor was identified in a man between 18 and 29 years old in good health and CMV-seropositive. Sequenced sample: PBMCs. The chain carries TRBV9 and TRBJ1-2, with TRBD1 matching over 8 bases. The CDR3 loop is CASSVTGDQGYGYTF. The DNA for the CDR3 is TGTGCCAGCAGCGTGACAGGGGATCAAGGCTATGGCTACACCTTC.